A selection of T cell receptor beta chains follows, all from one sample in a study of regulatory T cells in long-lasting Graves disease. TCRdb passed the multiplex PCR reads through MiXCR, listing each CDR3 protein once. The sample yields under 500,000 distinct CDR3 sequences, roughly 15% seen once. These data are also associated with another study on T cells in Graves' hyperthyroidism and ophthalmopathy.

Specimen: peripheral blood mononuclear cells (PBMCs), collected at new diagnosis, from a patient treated with antithyroid drugs. These receptors were taken from a young woman with Graves disease. Both conserved end residues are part of each CDR3. Fields, in order: clone size, V gene, J gene, CDR3 protein. Clone size appears in some rows only: once, few, many, or a class for an expanded clone.

>many|TRBV18|TRBJ1-2
CASSNDRGWDGYTF
>-|TRBV27|TRBJ1-2
CASSRRQGADYTF
>many|TRBV6-1|TRBJ1-1
CAARLNTEAFF
>-|TRBV29-1|TRBJ2-1
CSVVYPGGRAYNEQFF
>many|TRBV29-1|TRBJ2-6
CSVSAGTASSGANVLTF
>few|TRBV18|TRBJ2-7
CASSPEVTGLVSYEQYF
>many|TRBV7-2|TRBJ2-7
CASSSGTGGSYEQYF
>-|TRBV4-2|TRBJ2-7
CASSQLRDSSYEQYF
>many|TRBV7-9|TRBJ2-7
CASGQTSGSRYEQYF
>-|TRBV20-1|TRBJ1-1
CSARRGWVNTEAFF
>few|TRBV4-1|TRBJ1-5
CASSQELNQPQHF
>-|TRBV7-2|TRBJ2-2
CASSLEPEGGELFF
>many|TRBV30|TRBJ2-3
CAWSASVDTQYF
>-|TRBV5-1|TRBJ1-2
CASSSDGSLYGYTF
>many|TRBV29-1|TRBJ2-7
CSVEGLAGAYEQYF
>many|TRBV19|TRBJ1-2
CASRDTAVEGYTF
>-|TRBV20-1|TRBJ2-4
CSAGRDRGPGAKNIQYF
>few|TRBV10-3|TRBJ2-2
CAISSGTGTTGELFF
>-|TRBV20-1|TRBJ2-7
CSVKDPGGYEQYF
>many|TRBV11-2|TRBJ1-1
CASSLVPTGNMNTEAFF
>many|TRBV27|TRBJ2-2
CASSGANTGELFF
>-|TRBV9|TRBJ2-6
CASTDREGSGANVLTF
>-|TRBV2|TRBJ2-3
CASSDGGGTDTQYF
>many|TRBV2|TRBJ1-2
CASRGNGYTF
>few|TRBV7-2|TRBJ1-5
CASSFTWTGGQPQHF
>many|TRBV11-2|TRBJ1-2
CASSTHRGSLTNYGYTF
>many|TRBV10-1|TRBJ2-3
CASSHSLGSRRDTQYF
>-|TRBV7-9|TRBJ2-7
CASSLSGTGISYEQYF
>-|TRBV7-8|TRBJ2-7
CASSPKTRGPHEQYF
>many|TRBV12-3/TRBV12-4|TRBJ2-2
CASCRQGDAGELFF
>-|TRBV24-1|TRBJ2-4
CATSDPGQDPGIQYF
>many|TRBV28|TRBJ2-7
CAIMTGDDYEQYF
>once|TRBV4-1|TRBJ1-6
CASSQEDRVNSPLHF
>many|TRBV2|TRBJ1-3
CAIGVLLPSGNTIYF
>many|TRBV20-1|TRBJ1-1
CSAIIGTGSEAFF
>-|TRBV19|TRBJ1-4
CASRQLQGDGEKLFF
>many|TRBV18|TRBJ1-1
CASSPEKGGTEAFF
>-|TRBV27|TRBJ2-3
CASRTREAGGGDTQYF
>few|TRBV4-1|TRBJ2-3
CASSQRTGGLAGGTDTQYF
>-|TRBV10-3|TRBJ1-1
CAAAQGTEAFF
>many|TRBV5-1|TRBJ2-7
CASSSRDIGYEQYF